Following are 25 T cell receptor beta chains from one sample sequenced in a study of blood T cell repertoires in COVID-19. Profiled with immunoSEQ multiplex PCR; TCRdb holds only in-frame clones, not every one. In the table there are about 130,000 clones, approximately 84% of which are singletons. The sequenced sample was peripheral blood. The source is a human donor in a cohort sampled during active COVID-19.

This chain joins TRBV7-9 and TRBJ1-2, with 8 bases that match TRBD1. The CDR3 runs to 14 residues. J gave up 4 bases and V 5 bases, and 6 bases lay outside the gene matches. Germline values: CDR1 SEHNR, CDR2 FQNEAQ (reference sequence). The CDR3 bases are TGTGCCAGCAGCCCCGGACAGGGCGCCTATGGCTACACCTTC. This gives the protein CASSPGQGAYGYTF.

In its sample, this clone was seen a few times. V gene TRBV29-1 combines with J gene TRBJ1-1; TRBD1 matches at 12 bases. This CDR3 is 17 amino acids long. CDR1 and CDR2 (germline): SQVTM, ANQGSEA. With 6 bases clipped from V and 4 bases from J, the junction kept 15 bases outside the gene matches. The CDR3 DNA is TGCAGCGTGAGATGGGACAGGGGGCTGGTTGAGGGCACTGAAGCTTTCTTT. Protein product: CSVRWDRGLVEGTEAFF.

The CDR3 DNA reads as TGTGCCAGCAGTCCATATGACAGTTACTCCCTCTCTGGGGCCAACGTCCTGACTTTC. It translates to CASSPYDSYSLSGANVLTF. The chain is built from TRBV6-6 and TRBJ2-6; perhaps TRBD1 as D (5 bases). Germline V CDR1 and CDR2: MNHNY, SVGAGI (reference sequence). The CDR3 is 19 amino acids. With 5 bases removed from V and 0 bases from J, the gap between germline ends came to 20 bases.

The chain uses TRBV18 and TRBJ1-1; 10 bases align to TRBD1. This CDR3 spans 19 amino acids. Trimming removed 4 bases from V and 3 bases from J; junction bases left unmatched: 17. Germline V gene sequence: CDR1 KGHSH, CDR2 LQKENI. The CDR3 DNA sequence: TGTGCCAGCTCACGCTGGGCGACAGGGGGCAGGTTCGGGGACACTGAAGCTTTCTTT. As protein: CASSRWATGGRFGDTEAFF.

The chain employs TRBV6-6 and TRBJ2-7; maybe TRBD1 (6 bases). The germline CDR1 and CDR2 sequences are MNHNY and SVGAGI (reference sequence). V was shortened by 8 bases and J by 7 bases, with 15 bases between the two germline ends. This CDR3 spans 12 amino acids. CDR3 protein: CASGKQGEEQYF. CDR3 in DNA: TGTGCCAGCGGGAAACAGGGAGAAGAGCAGTACTTC.

This clone was detected once. The chain joins TRBV5-1 to TRBJ2-2; D is perhaps TRBD2 (7 bases). V lost 4 bases to trimming and J lost 4 bases, with 11 bases between them. The CDR3 totals 14 residues. Germline-derived CDR1 and CDR2 are SGHRS and YFSETQ. The CDR3 loop is CASSPGGPTGELFF. Written as DNA, the CDR3 is TGCGCCAGCAGCCCCGGGGGGCCCACCGGGGAGCTGTTTTTT.

This sequence joins TRBV12-5 and TRBJ2-2; perhaps TRBD2 as D (5 bases). The CDR3 is 16 amino acids. The germline V and J ends were trimmed by 0 bases and 2 bases, with 10 bases remaining between them. Per the germline V gene, CDR1 is LGHNT and CDR2 is FRNRAP. The CDR3 DNA is TGTGCTAGTGGTTTGGTAGTTCGGGGAAACACCGGGGAGCTGTTTTTT. Translation gives CASGLVVRGNTGELFF.

CDR3 in amino acids: CASSIPPQDSNQPQHF. In DNA form, the CDR3 reads TGTGCCAGTAGTATTCCCCCACAGGATAGCAATCAGCCCCAGCATTTT. The chain employs TRBV19 and TRBJ1-5, with a weak D call TRBD1 (5 bases). This CDR3 contains 16 residues. V lost 3 bases and J 0 bases, leaving 12 bases between the germline ends. Germline values: CDR1 LNHDA, CDR2 SQIVND (reference sequence).

The rearrangement links TRBV2 to TRBJ2-7; 11 nucleotides line up with TRBD1. J was trimmed by 6 bases and V by 7 bases; bases with no gene match: 14. CDR3 size: 16 residues. The germline V gene encodes CDR1 SNHLY and CDR2 FYNNEI. This CDR3 reads CASNTALGQGVPEQYF. In nucleotides, the CDR3 is TGTGCCAGCAATACGGCCCTGGGACAGGGGGTCCCCGAGCAGTACTTC. The entire variable domain, with the rest obtained from reference TRBV2 and TRBJ2-7, is as follows: EPEVTQTPSHQVTQMGQEVILRCVPISNHLYFYWYRQILGQKVEFLVSFYNNEISEKSEIFDDQFSVERPDGSNFTLKIRSTKLEDSAMYFCASNTALGQGVPEQYFGPGTRLTVT.

This sequence joins TRBV30 and TRBJ1-5; 9 nucleotides match TRBD1. The CDR3 has 14 amino acids. Germline V CDR1 and CDR2: GTSNPN, SVGIG (reference sequence). Losses at the gene ends were 2 bases for V and 8 bases for J; bases not matched to a gene: 7. DNA of the CDR3: TGTGCCTGGAGTCGGGACAGGGTGGAGGAGCCCCAGCATTTT. As protein: CAWSRDRVEEPQHF.

This clone was observed a single time. The chain has TRBV10-3 and TRBJ1-1; 8 bases match TRBD1. This CDR3 region has 13 residues. V lost 10 bases, J lost 5 bases, and 9 bases stayed unmatched. Germline V gives CDR1 ENHRY, CDR2 SYGVKD. CDR3 region: CATTQGGTTEAFF. The CDR3, as DNA: TGTGCCACCACACAGGGGGGTACGACTGAAGCTTTCTTT.

The rearrangement links TRBV9 to TRBJ2-3, with 9 bases identical to TRBD2. V was clipped by 0 bases and J by 5 bases; unmatched bases: 4. The CDR3 totals 15 residues. The germline CDR1 and CDR2 sequences are SGDLS and YYNGEE. CDR3 protein: CASSVVPTSGDTQYF. In DNA, the CDR3 is TGTGCCAGCAGCGTAGTCCCGACTAGCGGAGATACGCAGTATTTT.

This clone appeared once. The chain employs TRBV7-6 and TRBJ1-1, with TRBD1 matching 7 bases. This CDR3 has 15 amino acids. Germline V gene sequence: CDR1 SGHVS, CDR2 FNYEAQ. The J segment lost 3 bases and the V segment lost 5 bases, leaving 9 bases of the junction unmatched. CDR3 nucleotides: TGTGCCAGCAGCAAATCGACAGGGACGGACACTGAAGCTTTCTTT. This translates into CASSKSTGTDTEAFF.

V is TRBV6-5 and J is TRBJ1-5; D possibly corresponds to TRBD1 (6 bases). This CDR3 has 15 residues. Trimming stripped 0 bases from V and 7 bases from J, with 13 bases between. Germline V gene lookup returns CDR1 MNHEY and CDR2 SVGAGI. Written as DNA, the CDR3 is TGTGCCAGCAGTTACTCGCTAGCAGGGGACCAGCCCCAGCATTTT. Translation: CASSYSLAGDQPQHF.

The rearrangement uses TRBV19 and TRBJ1-1, with TRBD1 as a possible D gene (6 bases). V was pared by 6 bases and J by 5 bases, with 16 bases between. This CDR3 contains 14 residues. Germline CDR1 and CDR2: LNHDA and SQIVND (reference sequence). CDR3 sequence reads: CASRINRERTEAFF. CDR3 nucleotide sequence: TGTGCCAGTAGGATTAACAGGGAAAGAACTGAAGCTTTCTTT.

The rearrangement links TRBV7-9 to TRBJ1-1; TRBD1 aligns across 7 bases. J lost 5 bases, V lost 4 bases, and 7 bases had no gene match. The germline CDR1 and CDR2 sequences are SEHNR and FQNEAQ (reference sequence). The CDR3 contains 14 residues. The CDR3 region is CASSSTGFDTEAFF. The CDR3 DNA reads as TGTGCCAGCAGCTCGACAGGGTTTGATACTGAAGCTTTCTTT.

This chain connects TRBV2 to TRBJ2-1; 7 bases map to TRBD2. This CDR3 has 14 residues. Germline V lookup: CDR1 SNHLY, CDR2 FYNNEI. The junction had 9 bases not matched to a gene; V was cut back by 8 bases and J by 5 bases. In DNA, the CDR3 is TGTGCCAGCGGGATGAGCGGGGTAGACAATGAGCAGTTCTTC. This sequence encodes CASGMSGVDNEQFF.

The chain employs TRBV7-6 and TRBJ2-3; TRBD2 might be the D (6 bases). In germline, CDR1 is SGHVS, CDR2 FNYEAQ. There are 15 residues in the CDR3. The V and J ends lost 4 bases and 2 bases respectively, with 13 bases between them. The CDR3 DNA sequence: TGTGCCAGCAGCTCCCGGGACTTCTTCACAGATACGCAGTATTTT. This encodes CASSSRDFFTDTQYF.

This chain joins TRBV5-6 and TRBJ1-5; no firm D call. The CDR3 is made up of 13 amino acids. V was pared by 1 base and J by 5 bases, with 7 bases between. The germline V gene encodes CDR1 SGHDT and CDR2 YYEEEE. The CDR3 sequence is CASSLRRDQPQHF. The CDR3 coding sequence is TGTGCCAGCAGCTTGAGAAGAGATCAGCCCCAGCATTTT.

V gene TRBV27 combines with J gene TRBJ1-3; D not certain. The V gene's germline CDR1 is MNHEY and CDR2 SMNVEV (reference sequence). The CDR3 is made up of 13 amino acids. Trimming pared 10 bases from V and 4 bases from J, leaving 14 bases between. CDR3 region: CAISGGLGNTIYF. DNA for the CDR3: TGTGCCATCTCGGGAGGTCTCGGAAACACCATATATTTT.

The chain joins TRBV29-1 to TRBJ2-7, with 7 bases lining up with TRBD1. The CDR3 spans 14 residues. V dropped 6 bases and J dropped 2; count of bases not matched to a gene: 10. From germline, CDR1 is SQVTM and CDR2 ANQGSEA. CDR3 sequence: CSVKGTDKTYEQYF. Written as DNA, the CDR3 is TGCAGCGTGAAGGGGACAGATAAAACCTACGAGCAGTACTTC.

The chain is built from TRBV6-6 and TRBJ1-6; 7 bases map to TRBD1. The CDR3 runs 14 residues. Per the germline V gene, CDR1 is MNHNY and CDR2 is SVGAGI (reference sequence). V lost 6 bases to trimming and J lost 5 bases; unmatched junction nucleotides: 4. The CDR3 spells CASSRDRDNSPLHF. The CDR3 region has the DNA TGTGCCAGCAGCCGAGACAGGGATAATTCACCCCTCCACTTT.

The chain recombines TRBV10-3 with TRBJ1-1; D is possibly TRBD1 (6 bases). The CDR3 is 12 residues long. The germline CDR1 and CDR2 sequences are ENHRY and SYGVKD. The V gene lost 7 bases and the J gene lost 6 bases, with 12 bases spanning the gap. This CDR3 is CAIKGPGAEAFF. CDR3 DNA sequence: TGTGCCATCAAGGGCCCAGGGGCTGAAGCTTTCTTT.

The chain employs TRBV15 and TRBJ1-5, with D possibly being TRBD1 (6 bases). Germline V CDR1 and CDR2: LNHNV, YYDKDF (reference sequence). The CDR3 runs 16 residues. Trimming took off 0 bases at V and 5 bases at J, with 14 bases between the two ends. The CDR3 DNA reads as TGTGCCACCAGCAGAGAGAGTCAGGGGTTATATCAGCCCCAGCATTTT. Translated, it gives CATSRESQGLYQPQHF.

The chain carries TRBV6-5 and TRBJ1-4; the match to TRBD1 covers 10 bases. In germline, CDR1 is MNHEY, CDR2 SVGAGI. The junction had 3 bases not matched to a gene; V was cut back by 6 bases and J by 5 bases. The CDR3 is 14 amino acids. DNA of the CDR3: TGTGCCAGCAGGGGACAGGGGATCAATGAAAAACTGTTTTTT. Translated, it gives CASRGQGINEKLFF.